Presented here are 17 T cell receptor beta chains from one specimen sequenced in a study of sequential checkpoint blockade in melanoma. TCRdb's table, derived via immunoSEQ multiplex PCR, lists solely in-frame clones and lacks some. The sample yields about 21,000 clones, roughly 82% seen once. As for treatment: randomized to nivolumab then ipilimumab (arm A) or the reverse (arm B). The sequences come from CD8+ T cells sorted from blood (inferred from file names), collected from a patient given nivolumab and ipilimumab in sequence. Every receptor here comes from a human donor with melanoma.

In this sample, this clone turned up once. CDR3 sequence: CASSPNSGGLNTGELFF. In DNA, the CDR3 is TGTGCCAGCAGCCCAAACAGCGGGGGGCTAAACACCGGGGAGCTGTTTTTT. The rearrangement uses TRBV7-9 and TRBJ2-2, with TRBD2 matching 9 bases. V was clipped by 5 bases and J by 2 bases; unmatched bases: 9. This CDR3 spans 17 amino acids. CDR1 and CDR2 from the germline V gene are SEHNR and FQNEAQ (reference sequence).

The chain carries TRBV30 and TRBJ2-2; 12 nucleotides agree with TRBD1. The CDR3 length is 16 residues. The junction had 8 bases not matched to a gene; V was cut back by 3 bases and J by 6 bases. Looked up from germline, CDR1 is GTSNPN and CDR2 is SVGIG (reference sequence). The CDR3 reads CAWSSRDRGRPGELFF. As DNA, the CDR3 is TGTGCCTGGAGCTCCCGGGACAGGGGGCGCCCCGGGGAGCTGTTTTTT.

The chain joins TRBV6-1 to TRBJ1-4; 8 bases line up with TRBD1. The CDR3 consists of 15 residues. V was clipped by 6 bases and J by 3 bases; unmatched bases: 6. Germline-derived CDR1 and CDR2 are MNHNS and SASEGT. The CDR3 bases are TGTGCCAGCAGACCCTCACAGGGGGCTAATGAAAAACTGTTTTTT. Translated, it gives CASRPSQGANEKLFF.

This chain connects TRBV6-1 to TRBJ2-5; D call uncertain. The DNA end is a closer match to TRBJ2-7, so the J assignment may be wrong. The CDR3 is made up of 15 amino acids. The germline CDR1 and CDR2 sequences are MNHNS and SASEGT. CDR3 residues: CASSETANPNYEQYF. The CDR3 coding sequence is TGTGCCAGCAGTGAGACCGCTAACCCAAACTACGAGCAGTACTTC.

The chain combines TRBV27 with TRBJ1-5; 8 bases are shared with TRBD1. After removal of 5 bases from V and 7 bases from J, the junction contained 10 bases not matched to a gene. CDR1 and CDR2 (germline): MNHEY, SMNVEV (reference sequence). This CDR3 comprises 15 residues. As DNA, the CDR3 is TGTGCCAGCAGTCGCGGGACAGGTGATGGCCAGCCCCAGCATTTT. This sequence encodes CASSRGTGDGQPQHF.

This clone was seen once. The chain uses TRBV27 and TRBJ1-5; D unclear. Germline CDR1 is MNHEY and CDR2 is SMNVEV (reference sequence). The CDR3 runs to 14 residues. Deletions cut 3 bases from V and 2 bases from J, with 8 bases between. The CDR3 protein is CASSFGSGNQPQHF. CDR3 bases: TGTGCCAGCAGTTTTGGGAGCGGCAATCAGCCCCAGCATTTT.

The chain joins TRBV6-5 to TRBJ1-2; perhaps TRBD1 as D (6 bases). V lost 7 bases and J lost 1, with 16 bases in between. Germline V lookup: CDR1 MNHEY, CDR2 SVGAGI. The CDR3 length is 15 residues. CDR3 region: CASTIADSLNYGYTF. The CDR3 region has the DNA TGTGCCAGCACCATCGCGGACAGCCTTAACTATGGCTACACCTTC.

The chain links TRBV9 to TRBJ2-1; 8 nucleotides match TRBD2. CDR3 length: 14 residues. CDR1 and CDR2 (germline): SGDLS, YYNGEE. Germline trimming cut 0 bases from V and 9 bases from J; bases unmatched to any gene: 5. In nucleotides, the CDR3 is TGTGCCAGCAGCGTAGGGCGGGGGGCTAGTGAGCAGTTCTTC. This translates into CASSVGRGASEQFF. Filled out from reference TRBV9 and TRBJ2-1, the complete variable domain reads DSGVTQTPKHLITATGQRVTLRCSPRSGDLSVYWYQQSLDQGLQFLIQYYNGEERAKGNILERFSAQQFPDLHSELNLSSLELGDSALYFCASSVGRGASEQFFGPGTRLTVL.

The rearrangement links TRBV7-9 to TRBJ1-2; a weak D match, TRBD1 (5 bases). CDR3 length: 14 amino acids. V lost 3 bases and J 6 bases, leaving 14 bases between the germline ends. CDR1 and CDR2 from the germline V gene are SEHNR and FQNEAQ (reference sequence). The DNA of the CDR3 is TGTGCCAGCAGCTTTTCCCCCAGGGCGGATGGCTACACCTTC. It encodes CASSFSPRADGYTF. Complete variable domain (other parts from reference TRBV7-9 and TRBJ1-2): DTGVSQNPRHKITKRGQNVTFRCDPISEHNRLYWYRQTLGQGPEFLTYFQNEAQLEKSRLLSDRFSAERPKGSFSTLEIQRTEQGDSAMYLCASSFSPRADGYTFGSGTRLTVV.

The chain couples TRBV5-6 to TRBJ1-6; the match to TRBD1 covers 7 bases. V gave up 4 bases and J gave up 7 bases; unmatched junction bases: 5. The CDR3 length is 14 residues. CDR1 SGHDT and CDR2 YYEEEE come from the germline V gene. The DNA of the CDR3 is TGTGCCAGCAGCGCGACAGGGAACAATTCACCCCTCCACTTT. This translates into CASSATGNNSPLHF.

This rearrangement joins TRBV4-3 to TRBJ1-2; D is ambiguous. V lost 5 bases and J 4 bases, leaving 11 bases between the germline ends. This CDR3 has 13 residues. Germline lookup yields CDR1 LGHNA and CDR2 YSLEER. CDR3: CASSVAEGYGYTF. In nucleotides, the CDR3 is TGCGCCAGCAGCGTGGCCGAGGGCTATGGCTACACCTTC.

This chain links TRBV7-9 with TRBJ2-5; possible D gene TRBD1, 5 bases. The CDR3 is made up of 18 amino acids. V shed 2 bases and J shed 5 bases, with 24 bases lying between them. Germline assignment: CDR1 SEHNR and CDR2 FQNEAQ (reference sequence). The chain's CDR3 is CASSLPSRTGVDRETQYF. The CDR3 coding sequence is TGTGCCAGCAGCTTACCCTCCCGCACAGGAGTCGATCGTGAGACCCAGTACTTC.

This sequence joins TRBV4-1 and TRBJ1-1, with TRBD1 matching over 8 bases. CDR3 length: 14 residues. V was clipped by 4 bases and J by 0 bases; unmatched bases: 1. Looked up from germline, CDR1 is MGHRA and CDR2 is YSYEKL. The CDR3 DNA reads as TGCGCCAGCAGCCCAGGGGGCCTGAACACTGAAGCTTTCTTT. Translation: CASSPGGLNTEAFF.

The chain is built from TRBV28 and TRBJ1-5, with a tentative D call TRBD1 (6 bases). The CDR3 loop spans 20 amino acids. Germline V gene data show CDR1 as MDHEN and CDR2 as SYDVKM. Trimming shortened V by 6 bases and J by 0 bases, and 27 bases separated the two germline ends. For the CDR3, the DNA is TGTGCCAGCAGGATATCAACAGGGAAGGGCCATATATATAGCAATCAGCCCCAGCATTTT. Translated, it gives CASRISTGKGHIYSNQPQHF.

J is TRBJ2-4 and V is TRBV2; 7 bases are shared with TRBD2. This CDR3 contains 15 residues. Germline CDR1 and CDR2: SNHLY and FYNNEI. J gave up 4 bases and V 4 bases, and 7 bases lay outside the gene matches. CDR3 nucleotides: TGTGCCAGCAGTGTAACGGCTAGCGGTAAAAACATTCAGTACTTC. It is translated as CASSVTASGKNIQYF.

A few counts support this clone. One end of the junction varies from germline; a read error may be responsible. CDR3 sequence (DNA): TGTGCCAGCAGCGCTAGCGGGCCTTGGAACTTC. Translating it yields CASSASGPWNF. The genes are TRBV7-9 and TRBJ2-7; 8 bases fit TRBD2. Per germline, CDR1 SEHNR and CDR2 FQNEAQ (reference sequence). The length of the CDR3 is 11 residues.

V usage is TRBV19 and J usage is TRBJ2-3, with 13 nucleotides matching TRBD2. The CDR3 has 15 amino acids. Trimming cost V 9 bases and J 3 bases; bases outside gene matches: 6. Germline assignment: CDR1 LNHDA and CDR2 SQIVND (reference sequence). CDR3 DNA sequence: TGTGCCAGCCAGACTAGCGGGGGGCGTACAGATACGCAGTATTTT. It translates to CASQTSGGRTDTQYF.